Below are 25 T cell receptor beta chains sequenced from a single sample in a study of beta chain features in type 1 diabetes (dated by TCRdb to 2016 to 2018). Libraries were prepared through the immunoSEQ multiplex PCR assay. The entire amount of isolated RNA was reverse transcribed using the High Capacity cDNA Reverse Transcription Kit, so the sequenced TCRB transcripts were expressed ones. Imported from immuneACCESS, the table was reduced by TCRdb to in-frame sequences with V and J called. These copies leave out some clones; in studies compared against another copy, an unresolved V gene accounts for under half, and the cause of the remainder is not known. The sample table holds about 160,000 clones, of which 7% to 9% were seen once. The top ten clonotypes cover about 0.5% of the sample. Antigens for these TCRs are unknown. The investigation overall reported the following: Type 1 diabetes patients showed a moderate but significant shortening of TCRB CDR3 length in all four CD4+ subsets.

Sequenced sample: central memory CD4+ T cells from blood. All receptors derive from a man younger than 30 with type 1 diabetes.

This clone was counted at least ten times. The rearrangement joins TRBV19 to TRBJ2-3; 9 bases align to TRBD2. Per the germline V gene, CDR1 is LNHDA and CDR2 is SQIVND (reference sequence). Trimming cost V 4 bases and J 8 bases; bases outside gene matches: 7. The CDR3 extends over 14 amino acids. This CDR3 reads CASSRAGGLGTQYF. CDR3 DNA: TGTGCCAGTAGTAGAGCGGGGGGACTTGGTACGCAGTATTTT.

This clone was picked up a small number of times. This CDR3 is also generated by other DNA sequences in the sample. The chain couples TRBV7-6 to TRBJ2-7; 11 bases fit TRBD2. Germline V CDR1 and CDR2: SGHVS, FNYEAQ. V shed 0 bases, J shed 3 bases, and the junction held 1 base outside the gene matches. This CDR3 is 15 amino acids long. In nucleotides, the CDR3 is TGTGCCAGCAGCTTAGCGGGGACTAGCGGCTACGAGCAGTACTTC. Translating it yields CASSLAGTSGYEQYF.

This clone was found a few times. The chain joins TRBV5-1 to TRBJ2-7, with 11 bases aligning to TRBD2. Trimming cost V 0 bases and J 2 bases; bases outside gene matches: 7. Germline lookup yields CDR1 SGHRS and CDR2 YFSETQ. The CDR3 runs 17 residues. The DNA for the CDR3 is TGCGCCAGCAGCTTGGGGCCCATTAGCGGGAGGGCCTACGAGCAGTACTTC. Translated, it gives CASSLGPISGRAYEQYF. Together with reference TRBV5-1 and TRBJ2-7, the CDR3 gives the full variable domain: KAGVTQTPRYLIKTRGQQVTLSCSPISGHRSVSWYQQTPGQGLQFLFEYFSETQRNKGNFPGRFSGRQFSNSRSEMNVSTLELGDSALYLCASSLGPISGRAYEQYFGPGTRLTVT.

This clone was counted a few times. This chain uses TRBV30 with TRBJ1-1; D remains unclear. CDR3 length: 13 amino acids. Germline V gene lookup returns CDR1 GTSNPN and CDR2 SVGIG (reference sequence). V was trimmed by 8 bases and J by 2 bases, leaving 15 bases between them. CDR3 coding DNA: TGTGCCAAGAGGGCCGGACTCAACACTGAAGCTTTCTTT. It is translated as CAKRAGLNTEAFF.

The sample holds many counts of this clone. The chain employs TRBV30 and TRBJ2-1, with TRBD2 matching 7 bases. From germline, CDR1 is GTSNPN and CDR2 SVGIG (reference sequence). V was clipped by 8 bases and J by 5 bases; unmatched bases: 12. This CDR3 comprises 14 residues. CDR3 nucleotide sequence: TGTGCCGTAACCTTAACTAGCGTCGACAATGAGCAGTTCTTC. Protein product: CAVTLTSVDNEQFF.

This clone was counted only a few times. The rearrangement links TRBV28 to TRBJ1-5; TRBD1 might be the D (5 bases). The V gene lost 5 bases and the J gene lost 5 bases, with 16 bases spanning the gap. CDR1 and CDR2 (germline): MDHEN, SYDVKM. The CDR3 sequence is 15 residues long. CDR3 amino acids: CASSGGGGRDQPQHF. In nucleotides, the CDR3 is TGTGCCAGCAGTGGAGGTGGGGGGAGGGATCAGCCCCAGCATTTT.

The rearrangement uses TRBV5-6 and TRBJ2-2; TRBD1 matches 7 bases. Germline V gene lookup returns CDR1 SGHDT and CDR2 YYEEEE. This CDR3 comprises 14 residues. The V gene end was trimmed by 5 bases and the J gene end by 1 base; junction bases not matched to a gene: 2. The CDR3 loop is CASRQGWNTGELFF. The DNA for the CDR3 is TGTGCCAGCAGACAGGGGTGGAACACCGGGGAGCTGTTTTTT.

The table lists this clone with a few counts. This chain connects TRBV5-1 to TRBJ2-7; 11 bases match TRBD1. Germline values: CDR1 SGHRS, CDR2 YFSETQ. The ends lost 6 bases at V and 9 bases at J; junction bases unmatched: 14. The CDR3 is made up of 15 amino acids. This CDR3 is CASTSQPGQGEGQYF. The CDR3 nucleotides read TGCGCCAGCACCTCCCAACCGGGACAGGGGGAGGGGCAGTACTTC.

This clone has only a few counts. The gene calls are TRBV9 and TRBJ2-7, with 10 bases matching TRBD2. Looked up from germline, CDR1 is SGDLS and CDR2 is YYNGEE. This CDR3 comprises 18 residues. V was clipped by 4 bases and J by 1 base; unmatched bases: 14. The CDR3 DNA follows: TGTGCCAGCAGCCATGCCGCAGCGGGAGGGCTCCCGTCCTACGAGCAGTACTTC. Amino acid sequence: CASSHAAAGGLPSYEQYF.

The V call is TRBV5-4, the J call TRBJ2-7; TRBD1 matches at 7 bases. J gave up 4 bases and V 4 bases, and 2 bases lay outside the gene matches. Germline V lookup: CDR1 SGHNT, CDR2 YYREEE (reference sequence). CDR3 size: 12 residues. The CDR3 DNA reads TGTGCCAGCAGCGTGGGACAGTACGAGCAGTACTTC. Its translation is CASSVGQYEQYF.

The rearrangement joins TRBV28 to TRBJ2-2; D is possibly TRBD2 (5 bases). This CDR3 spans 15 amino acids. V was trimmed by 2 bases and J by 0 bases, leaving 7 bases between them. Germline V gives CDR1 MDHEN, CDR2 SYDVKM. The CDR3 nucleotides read TGTGCCAGCAGTTTAGGAGCGGCGAACACCGGGGAGCTGTTTTTT. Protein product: CASSLGAANTGELFF.

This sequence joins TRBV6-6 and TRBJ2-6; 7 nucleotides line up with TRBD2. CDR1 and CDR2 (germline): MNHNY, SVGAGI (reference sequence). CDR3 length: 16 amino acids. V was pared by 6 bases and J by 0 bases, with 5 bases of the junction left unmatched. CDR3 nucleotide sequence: TGTGCCAGCAGAGCGGGACGGCACTCTGGGGCCAACGTCCTGACTTTC. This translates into CASRAGRHSGANVLTF.

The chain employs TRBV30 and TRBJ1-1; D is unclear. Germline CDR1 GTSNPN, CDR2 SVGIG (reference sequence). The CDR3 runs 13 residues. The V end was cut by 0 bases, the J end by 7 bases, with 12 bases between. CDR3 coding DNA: TGTGCCTGGAGTGTAACACCCGTGATTGAAGCTTTCTTT. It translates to CAWSVTPVIEAFF. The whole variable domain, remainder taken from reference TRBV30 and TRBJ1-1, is SQTIHQWPATLVQPVGSPLSLECTVEGTSNPNLYWYRQAAGRGLQLLFYSVGIGQISSEVPQNLSASRPQDRQFILSSKKLLLSDSGFYLCAWSVTPVIEAFFGQGTRLTVV.

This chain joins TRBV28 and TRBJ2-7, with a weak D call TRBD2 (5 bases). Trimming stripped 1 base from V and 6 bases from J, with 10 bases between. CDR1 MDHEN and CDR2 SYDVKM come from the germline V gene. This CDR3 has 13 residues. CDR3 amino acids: CASSLLVGAEQYF. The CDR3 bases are TGTGCCAGCAGTTTATTGGTGGGAGCCGAGCAGTACTTC.

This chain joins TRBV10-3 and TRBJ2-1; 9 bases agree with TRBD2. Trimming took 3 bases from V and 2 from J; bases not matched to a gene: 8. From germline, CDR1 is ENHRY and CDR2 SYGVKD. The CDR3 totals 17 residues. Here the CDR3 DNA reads TGTGCCATCAGTGATCCGGCCAGCGGGAGGCCCTACAATGAGCAGTTCTTC. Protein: CAISDPASGRPYNEQFF.

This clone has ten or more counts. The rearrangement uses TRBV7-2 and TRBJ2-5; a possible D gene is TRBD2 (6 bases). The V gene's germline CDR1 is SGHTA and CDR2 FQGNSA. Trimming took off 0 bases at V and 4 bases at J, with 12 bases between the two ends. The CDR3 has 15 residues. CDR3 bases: TGTGCCAGCAGCTTAGCGCTGGGGGGTGGAGAGACCCAGTACTTC. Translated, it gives CASSLALGGGETQYF.

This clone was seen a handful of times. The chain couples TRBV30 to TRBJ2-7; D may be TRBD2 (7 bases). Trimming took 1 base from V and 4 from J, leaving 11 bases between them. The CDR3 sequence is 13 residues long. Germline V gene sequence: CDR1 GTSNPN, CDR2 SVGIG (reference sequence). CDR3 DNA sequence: TGTGCCTGGAGTGGCGGGGGCTGGTACGAGCAGTACTTC. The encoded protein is CAWSGGGWYEQYF.

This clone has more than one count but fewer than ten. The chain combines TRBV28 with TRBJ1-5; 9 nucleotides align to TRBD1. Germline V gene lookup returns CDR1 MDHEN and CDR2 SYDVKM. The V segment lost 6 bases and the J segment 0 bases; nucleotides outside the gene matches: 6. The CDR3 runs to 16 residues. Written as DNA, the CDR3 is TGTGCCAGCAGATCGGGGACAGGGTTTAGCAATCAGCCCCAGCATTTT. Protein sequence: CASRSGTGFSNQPQHF.

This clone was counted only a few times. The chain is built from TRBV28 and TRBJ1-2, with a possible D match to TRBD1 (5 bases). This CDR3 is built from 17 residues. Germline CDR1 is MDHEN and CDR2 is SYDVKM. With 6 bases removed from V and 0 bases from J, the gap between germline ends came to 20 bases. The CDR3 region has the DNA TGTGCCAGCAGCTCCCCCCAAGGGGTACGGACTAACTATGGCTACACCTTC. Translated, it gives CASSSPQGVRTNYGYTF.

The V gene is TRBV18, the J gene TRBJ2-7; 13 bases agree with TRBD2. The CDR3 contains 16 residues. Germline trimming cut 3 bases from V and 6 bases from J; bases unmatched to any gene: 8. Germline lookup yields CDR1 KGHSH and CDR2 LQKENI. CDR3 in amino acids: CASSPPRLAGGGEQYF. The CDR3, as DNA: TGTGCCAGCTCACCGCCTCGACTAGCGGGAGGCGGCGAGCAGTACTTC. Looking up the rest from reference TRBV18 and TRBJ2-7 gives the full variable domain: NAGVMQNPRHLVRRRGQEARLRCSPMKGHSHVYWYRQLPEEGLKFMVYLQKENIIDESGMPKERFSAEFPKEGPSILRIQQVVRGDSAAYFCASSPPRLAGGGEQYFGPGTRLTVT.

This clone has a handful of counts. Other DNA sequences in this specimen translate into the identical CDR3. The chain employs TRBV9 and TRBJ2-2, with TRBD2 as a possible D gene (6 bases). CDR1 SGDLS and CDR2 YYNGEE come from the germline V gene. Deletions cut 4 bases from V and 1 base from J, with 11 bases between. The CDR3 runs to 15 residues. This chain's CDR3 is CASSPGLLNTGELFF. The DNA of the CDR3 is TGTGCCAGCAGCCCGGGACTCTTGAACACCGGGGAGCTGTTTTTT.

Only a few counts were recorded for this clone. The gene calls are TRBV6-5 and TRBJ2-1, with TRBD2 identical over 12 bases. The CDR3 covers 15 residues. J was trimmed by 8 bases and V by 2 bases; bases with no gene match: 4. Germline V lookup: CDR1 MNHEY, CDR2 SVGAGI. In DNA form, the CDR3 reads TGTGCCAGCAGTTACACTAGCGGGGGGTGGGATGAGCAGTTCTTC. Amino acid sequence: CASSYTSGGWDEQFF.

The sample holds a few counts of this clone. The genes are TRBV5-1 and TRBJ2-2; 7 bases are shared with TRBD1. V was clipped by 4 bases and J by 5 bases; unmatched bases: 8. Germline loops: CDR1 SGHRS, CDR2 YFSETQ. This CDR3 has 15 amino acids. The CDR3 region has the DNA TGCGCCAGCAGCCCACAGGGGAGTCAAACCGGGGAGCTGTTTTTT. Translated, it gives CASSPQGSQTGELFF.

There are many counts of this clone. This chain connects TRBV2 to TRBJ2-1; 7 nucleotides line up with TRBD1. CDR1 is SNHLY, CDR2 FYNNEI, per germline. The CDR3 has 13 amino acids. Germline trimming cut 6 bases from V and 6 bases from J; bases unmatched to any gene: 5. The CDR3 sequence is CASRRTGFNEQFF. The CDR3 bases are TGTGCCAGCAGAAGGACAGGCTTCAATGAGCAGTTCTTC.

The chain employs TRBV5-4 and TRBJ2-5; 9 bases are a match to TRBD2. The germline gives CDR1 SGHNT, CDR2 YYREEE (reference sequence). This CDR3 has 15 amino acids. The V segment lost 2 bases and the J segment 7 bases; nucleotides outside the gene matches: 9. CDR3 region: CASSLSREGFVTQYF. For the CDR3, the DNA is TGTGCCAGCAGCTTATCGCGGGAGGGGTTTGTGACCCAGTACTTC.